This T cell receptor (beta chain) was sequenced for a study of T cells in Graves' hyperthyroidism and ophthalmopathy. This clonotype was seen a few times. CDR3 length: 16 amino acids. Trimming left V 0 bases short and J 3 bases short, with 15 bases between. CDR1 is SGHTA and CDR2 is FQGNSA in the germline V gene. RNA transcripts gave rise to amplified TCR beta CDR3 regions. Carried out on the TCR CDR3, a first-round RT-PCR used the HTBI primer set. TCRdb re-called the multiplex PCR reads through MiXCR, storing one row per CDR3 protein. This table holds about 400,000 distinct CDR3 sequences, about 14% found once.

The receptor was derived from a woman under 40 with Graves' ophthalmopathy. The J gene is TRBJ2-7, the V gene TRBV7-2, with D possibly matching TRBD2 (7 bases). The sequenced sample consisted of blood. CDR3 protein: CASSLAAGASGYEQYF. The CDR3 nucleotides are TGTGCCAGCAGCTTAGCGGCGGGGGCTAGCGGCTACGAGCAGTACTTC.